This TCR beta chain was observed in a study of cytomegalovirus exposure and HLA in healthy donors. Use of 60 Vbeta and 13 Jbeta primers characterized the PCR. Some clones are missing from TCRdb's copy, which holds only in-frame ones; the method was immunoSEQ multiplex PCR. The sample includes some 150,000 clones, roughly 77% of them seen just once. In its sample, this clone was seen once. The source is a man aged 30 to 39 in good health and CMV-seronegative. Sample: PBMCs.

CDR3 loop: CASRADPDPRAQYF. The CDR3 region has the DNA TGTGCCAGCAGGGCCGATCCCGACCCCCGGGCCCAGTACTTC. This rearrangement joins TRBV6-1 to TRBJ2-5; D uncertain. The CDR3 loop spans 14 amino acids. Trimming pared 6 bases from V and 9 bases from J, leaving 20 bases between. Per the germline V gene, CDR1 is MNHNS and CDR2 is SASEGT.